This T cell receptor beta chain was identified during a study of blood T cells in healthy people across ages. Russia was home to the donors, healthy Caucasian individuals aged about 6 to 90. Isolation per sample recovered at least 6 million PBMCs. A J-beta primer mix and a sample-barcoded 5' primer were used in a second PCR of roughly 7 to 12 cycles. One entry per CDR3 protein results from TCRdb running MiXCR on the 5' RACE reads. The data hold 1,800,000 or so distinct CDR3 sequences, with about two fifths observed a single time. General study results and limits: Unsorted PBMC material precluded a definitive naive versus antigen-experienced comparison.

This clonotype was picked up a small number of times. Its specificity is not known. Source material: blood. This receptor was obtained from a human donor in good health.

The CDR3 loop reads CASKLAGEEETQYF. The CDR3 DNA follows: TGTGCCAGCAAACTAGCGGGGGAAGAAGAGACCCAGTACTTC. V is TRBV28 and J is TRBJ2-4; 11 nucleotides align to TRBD2. The J call is doubtful: the DNA matches TRBJ2-5 better. This CDR3 has 14 amino acids. CDR1 and CDR2 (germline): MDHEN, SYDVKM.